These T cell receptor beta chains were read from a single sample in a study of type 1 regulatory T cells. MiXCR was run by TCRdb on the reads, yielding one entry per CDR3 protein. The sample carries 15,000 to 20,000 distinct CDR3 sequences, roughly 10% recorded once. The sequenced sample was CD4+ T cells, either the whole sample or a sorted fraction (not recorded which). These receptors were obtained from a human donor in good health. Each CDR3 is given with its conserved first and last residue. A D gene is named only where the DNA matches it firmly. A row's size may be missing; if present it is once, few, many or a size class.

TRBD2	TRBV3-1	.	TRBJ2-5	CASSGLAGEGTQYF	TGTGCCAGCAGTGGACTAGCGGGAGAGGGGACCCAGTACTTC
.	TRBV9	many	TRBJ1-6	CASSVGADNSPLHF	TGTGCCAGCAGCGTAGGGGCAGATAATTCACCCCTCCACTTT
.	TRBV4-1	.	TRBJ2-1	CASSQDGTIGEQFF	TGCGCCAGCAGCCAAGACGGGACAATCGGTGAGCAGTTCTTC
.	TRBV5-1	few	TRBJ1-1	CASSRDLDTEAFF	TGCGCCAGCAGCCGGGACCTGGACACTGAAGCTTTCTTT
.	TRBV28	many	TRBJ2-6	CASRSPSSGANVLTF	TGTGCCAGCAGATCCCCATCATCTGGGGCCAACGTCCTGACTTTC
.	TRBV28	few	TRBJ2-7	CASSLSNLYEQYF	TGTGCCAGCAGTTTATCTAATCTCTACGAGCAGTACTTC
.	TRBV12-3/TRBV12-4	few	TRBJ2-1	CASSSHLPGNEQFF	TGTGCCAGCAGTTCCCACCTCCCAGGGAATGAGCAGTTCTTC
TRBD1	TRBV27	few	TRBJ1-2	CASGTDAYGYTF	TGTGCCAGCGGGACAGACGCCTATGGCTACACCTTC
TRBD1	TRBV5-1	few	TRBJ2-7	CASSQDRGYEQYF	TGCGCCAGCAGCCAGGACAGGGGGTACGAGCAGTACTTC
.	TRBV5-1	medium-sized	TRBJ2-3	CASSLGLDTQYF	TGCGCCAGCAGCTTAGGGCTCGATACGCAGTATTTT
.	TRBV5-1	many	TRBJ2-3	CASSLDYSTQYF	TGCGCCAGCAGCTTGGATTATTCTACGCAGTATTTT
.	TRBV20-1	many	TRBJ1-2	CSAIRGELHYGYTF	TGCAGTGCTATTAGAGGTGAACTTCACTATGGCTACACCTTC
.	TRBV11-2	many	TRBJ2-2	CASSSGQNTGELFF	TGTGCCAGCAGCTCGGGACAAAACACCGGGGAGCTGTTTTTT
.	TRBV7-2	.	TRBJ2-3	CASSSGLSTDTQYF	TGTGCCAGCAGCTCCGGACTTAGCACAGATACGCAGTATTTT
.	TRBV12-3/TRBV12-4	few	TRBJ1-3	CASSFPGARGNTIYF	TGTGCCAGCAGTTTTCCGGGGGCGCGAGGAAACACCATATATTTT